A selection of T cell receptor beta chains follows, all from one sample in a study of cytomegalovirus exposure and HLA in healthy donors. The table came from immunoSEQ multiplex PCR; TCRdb's copy has only in-frame clones and leaves some out. The sample lists more than 200,000 clones; approximately 79% were seen once. The material sequenced was PBMCs. Source of these receptors: a male donor in good health and CMV-seronegative. The CDR3 runs from the conserved cysteine through the conserved F or W. The D gene is left open where the match is weak. The size entry is marked missing in some rows and otherwise reads once, few, many or a size class.

abundance,j_gene,v_gene,d_gene,CDR3nt,CDR3aa
.,TRBJ2-3,TRBV28,.,TGTGCCAGCAAAAAGCAGGACACAGATACGCAGTATTTT,CASKKQDTDTQYF
.,TRBJ2-7,TRBV7-9,.,TGTGCCAGCAGCTTCCCCGGGGGAGAGCAGTACTTC,CASSFPGGEQYF
.,TRBJ2-7,TRBV27,TRBD2,TGTGCCAGTAGAGAGCGGGGGCCCTTTTACGAGCAGTACTTC,CASRERGPFYEQYF
.,TRBJ1-1,TRBV5-6,.,TGTGCCAGCAGCTTACAGGGTGGAACTGAAGCTTTCTTT,CASSLQGGTEAFF
few,TRBJ2-1,TRBV5-1,.,TGCGCCAGCAGCTTGGCTTTGACGGGAGTTGGGGATGAGCAGTTCTTC,CASSLALTGVGDEQFF
.,TRBJ1-2,TRBV27,TRBD1,TGTGCCAGCAGTTTATTGGGACAGGACTCTGGCTACACCTTC,CASSLLGQDSGYTF
once,TRBJ1-3,TRBV4-3,.,TGCGCCAGCAGCCAAGACAGGGTTGGAAACACCATATATTTT,CASSQDRVGNTIYF
.,TRBJ2-2,TRBV7-3,TRBD1,TGTGCCAGCAGCCAGACAGGGGGCGATCCCGGGGAGCTGTTTTTT,CASSQTGGDPGELFF
.,TRBJ1-2,TRBV4-3,.,TGCGCCAGCAGCCAAGATCGGGGGAGCCCCTATGGCTACACCTTC,CASSQDRGSPYGYTF
.,TRBJ1-3,TRBV7-2,TRBD1,TGTGCCAGCAGCTTAGAGGACAGGGGAGGAAACACCATATATTTT,CASSLEDRGGNTIYF
.,TRBJ1-4,TRBV6-5,TRBD1,TGTGCCAGCAGTTACACGGACAGGGGGGGTGAAAAACTGTTTTTT,CASSYTDRGGEKLFF
once,TRBJ2-7,TRBV4-1,TRBD2,TGCGCCAGCAGCCCCCCCCGGACTAGCGGGGCCCGGAGCTCCTACGAGCAGTACTTC,CASSPPRTSGARSSYEQYF
.,TRBJ2-5,TRBV13,TRBD2,TGTGCCAGCACCCCCTCGCGGGGGGTGCCATTCCAAGAGACCCAGTACTTC,CASTPSRGVPFQETQYF
.,TRBJ2-3,TRBV4-1,.,TGCGCCAGCAGCCAACTAGCCCCCTTGGCAGATACGCAGTATTTT,CASSQLAPLADTQYF
.,TRBJ2-1,TRBV25-1,TRBD2,TGTGCCAGCAGTGATGGGGGGGACAATGAGCAGTTCTTC,CASSDGGDNEQFF
.,TRBJ2-1,TRBV5-4,TRBD2,TGTGCCAGCAGCTTGGGTAGCGGGAGTGGTAATGAGCAGTTCTTC,CASSLGSGSGNEQFF
.,TRBJ1-5,TRBV27,.,TGTGCCAGCAGGATCGGGGCAGGGGTAAATCAGCCCCAGCATTTT,CASRIGAGVNQPQHF
.,TRBJ1-1,TRBV6-1,.,TGTGCCAGCAGAGCGAACACTGAAGCTTTCTTT,CASRANTEAFF
.,TRBJ2-7,TRBV30,TRBD2,TGTGCCGGGCGGGGGGGACCCTACGAGCAGTACTTC,CAGRGGPYEQYF